The rows below give T cell receptor beta chains drawn from one sample of a study of T cells in localized non-small cell lung cancer. Sequencing used immunoSEQ multiplex PCR; TCRdb keeps in-frame clones, though not all of them. The sample lists tens of thousands of clones; approximately 92% were seen once. This specimen consisted of peripheral blood, obtained before any cancer treatment. All receptors derive from a female donor of 60 years or more with stage I lung adenocarcinoma. Both conserved end residues are part of each CDR3. The order of the fields is J gene, clone size, V gene, CDR3 protein. Where a row states a size, it is once, few, many or the class of an expanded clone; other rows omit it.

TRBJ2-3 . TRBV5-5 CASSLLGTPDTQYF
TRBJ2-5 . TRBV11-2 CASSLVPTRSIGTQYF
TRBJ1-1 . TRBV5-1 CASSLAPGLGTEAFF
TRBJ1-4 . TRBV4-2 CASSHIEKLFF
TRBJ1-5 once TRBV5-1 CASRATGSNQPQHF
TRBJ1-6 . TRBV28 CASSTGLNSPLHF
TRBJ1-1 . TRBV11-2 CASSLVQNTEAFF
TRBJ2-1 . TRBV5-6 CASSSNRGRGNEQFF
TRBJ1-1 . TRBV5-4 CASSGRGSRTEAFF
TRBJ1-5 . TRBV9 CASSYGRDQPQHF